The 10 T cell receptor beta chains presented below share a single source sample, sequenced in a study of T cells in Graves' hyperthyroidism and ophthalmopathy. Amplification of TCR beta CDR3 regions used RNA as the template. HTBI primers were used for first-round RT-PCR of the TCR CDR3. Each CDR3 protein is one row after TCRdb ran MiXCR on the multiplex PCR reads. The sample carries fewer than 400,000 distinct CDR3 sequences, about 15% recorded once. Sequencing was done on a sample of blood. All receptors come from a woman younger than 35 with Graves' hyperthyroidism that later progressed to Graves' ophthalmopathy.

The V gene is TRBV25-1, the J gene TRBJ2-2; 12 bases agree with TRBD2. This CDR3 region has 17 residues. Per germline, CDR1 MGHDK and CDR2 SYGVNS. V shed 4 bases and J 2 bases; nucleotides not matched to a gene: 5. The CDR3 reads CASSVRTSGINTGELFF. The CDR3 DNA is TGTGCCAGCAGTGTGCGGACTAGCGGGATCAACACCGGGGAGCTGTTTTTT. Filled out from reference TRBV25-1 and TRBJ2-2, the complete variable domain reads EADIYQTPRYLVIGTGKKITLECSQTMGHDKMYWYQQDPGMELHLIHYSYGVNSTEKGDLSSESTVSRIRTEHFPLTLESARPSHTSQYLCASSVRTSGINTGELFFGEGSRLTVL.

This clonotype was recorded at least ten times. V and J are TRBV4-3 and TRBJ2-1; D remains unclear. This CDR3 has 15 amino acids. The V gene lost 1 base and the J gene lost 0 bases, with 7 bases spanning the gap. Germline CDR1 LGHNA, CDR2 YSLEER. This CDR3 reads CASSQGESSYNEQFF. CDR3 DNA sequence: TGCGCCAGCAGCCAAGGGGAAAGCTCCTACAATGAGCAGTTCTTC.

This clonotype was observed a few times. This clone may be a read error of a much larger clone one base away. This sequence joins TRBV28 and TRBJ2-1, with 8 bases fitting TRBD1. The closer fit of TRBJ2-7 to the DNA end suggests the J call may be wrong. Germline-derived CDR1 and CDR2 are MDHEN and SYDVKM. This CDR3 contains 13 residues. This chain's CDR3 is CASSRTGSNEQYF. The DNA of the CDR3 is TGTGCCAGCAGCAGGACAGGGAGCAATGAGCAGTACTTC.

The sample holds many counts of this clonotype. The V and J genes are TRBV6-1 and TRBJ1-1, with 11 bases identical to TRBD1. The CDR3 contains 16 residues. The germline V gene has CDR1 MNHNS and CDR2 SASEGT. Unmatched junction bases numbered 6, after V lost 5 bases and J lost 1 base. The CDR3 DNA reads TGTGCCAGCAGTAGGGGGACAGGGGGACAGAACACTGAAGCTTTCTTT. It specifies CASSRGTGGQNTEAFF.

This clonotype was found many times. V gene TRBV28 combines with J gene TRBJ2-7; TRBD2 matches at 8 bases. V shed 3 bases and J 3 bases; nucleotides not matched to a gene: 7. The CDR3 is 15 residues long. Germline V gene lookup returns CDR1 MDHEN and CDR2 SYDVKM. This chain's CDR3 is CASSFGRTSSYEQYF. The DNA for the CDR3 is TGTGCCAGCAGTTTCGGACGGACTAGCAGCTACGAGCAGTACTTC. The whole variable domain, filled in from reference TRBV28 and TRBJ2-7, reads DVKVTQSSRYLVKRTGEKVFLECVQDMDHENMFWYRQDPGLGLRLIYFSYDVKMKEKGDIPEGYSVSREKKERFSLILESASTNQTSMYLCASSFGRTSSYEQYFGPGTRLTVT.

This clonotype has a count of ten or more. This sequence joins TRBV7-2 and TRBJ1-3, with D possibly TRBD1 on 5 matching bases. The V and J ends lost 4 bases and 2 bases respectively, with 12 bases between them. The CDR3 loop spans 15 amino acids. Germline CDR1 reads SGHTA; CDR2 reads FQGNSA. The CDR3 region has the DNA TGTGCCAGCAGCTCCAGGGAGTTTGCTGGAAACACCATATATTTT. It codes for CASSSREFAGNTIYF.

The chain couples TRBV28 to TRBJ2-1, with 8 bases identical to TRBD2. The CDR3 has 15 amino acids. With 7 bases clipped from V and 7 bases from J, the junction kept 12 bases outside the gene matches. The germline gives CDR1 MDHEN, CDR2 SYDVKM. In DNA, the CDR3 is TGTGCCAGCACACCGCGGGGGGTGGTTACTAATGAGCAGTTCTTC. Protein: CASTPRGVVTNEQFF.

The chain recombines TRBV14 with TRBJ2-1; perhaps TRBD2 as D (5 bases). There are 16 residues in the CDR3. V was trimmed by 1 base and J by 4 bases, leaving 14 bases between them. Germline V gene lookup returns CDR1 SGHDN and CDR2 FVKESK. In DNA, the CDR3 is TGTGCCAGCAGCCAAGTAATAACTAGTAGATACAATGAGCAGTTCTTC. Amino acids: CASSQVITSRYNEQFF.

This clonotype was observed a few times. The genes are TRBV20-1 and TRBJ2-5; 7 bases map to TRBD2. V shed 3 bases, J shed 2 bases, and the junction held 6 bases outside the gene matches. Germline-derived CDR1 and CDR2 are DFQATT and SNEGSKA (reference sequence). CDR3 length equals 14 residues. The CDR3 nucleotides are TGCAGTGCTAGGGACGGGAGGAAACAAGAGACCCAGTACTTC. Protein product: CSARDGRKQETQYF.

J is TRBJ1-4 and V is TRBV7-9, with a weak D call TRBD1 (5 bases). The CDR3 runs 14 residues. Trimming shortened V by 1 base and J by 11 bases, and 14 bases separated the two germline ends. CDR1 and CDR2 from the germline V gene are SEHNR and FQNEAQ (reference sequence). CDR3 bases: TGTGCCAGCAGCTTAGGTCGGCAGGGCGGGAAACTGTTTTTT. This gives the protein CASSLGRQGGKLFF.